A selection of T cell receptor beta chains follows, all from one sample in a study of T cells in pancreatic ductal adenocarcinoma. Generated by immunoSEQ multiplex PCR, the TCRdb table keeps only in-frame clones and is missing some. The table lists 30,000 or so clones, approximately 94% of them singletons. Sample: PBMCs. These receptors all stem from a human donor with pancreatic ductal adenocarcinoma. Both conserved end residues are part of each CDR3. The D gene is left open where the match is weak. Size tells how often a clone was seen (once, few, many) or the class of an expanded clone, and some rows leave it out.

size: once; D: .; J: TRBJ2-6; V: TRBV5-1; DNA: TGCGCCAGCAGCTTGACGGGAAGCTCTGGGGCCAACGTCCTGACTTTC; CDR3: CASSLTGSSGANVLTF
size: once; D: TRBD1; J: TRBJ1-4; V: TRBV4-2; DNA: TGTGCCAGCAGCCAAGATTCGTTAGGGGGCGGGGATGAAAAACTGTTTTTT; CDR3: CASSQDSLGGGDEKLFF
size: .; D: .; J: TRBJ1-1; V: TRBV30; DNA: TGTGCCTGGAGTCCTGGGGGGAATGAAGCTTTCTTT; CDR3: CAWSPGGNEAFF
size: .; D: .; J: TRBJ2-7; V: TRBV7-9; DNA: TGTGCCACCGGAGGATTGGCGTACGAGCAGTACTTC; CDR3: CATGGLAYEQYF
size: few; D: .; J: TRBJ2-7; V: TRBV4-1; DNA: TGTGCCAGCAACCATGAGGGGTACGAGCAGTACTTC; CDR3: CASNHEGYEQYF
size: .; D: TRBD2; J: TRBJ2-1; V: TRBV30; DNA: TGTGCCTGGAGTGTTCTTCGGACTAGCTCGAGTGAGCAGTTCTTC; CDR3: CAWSVLRTSSSEQFF
size: .; D: .; J: TRBJ2-1; V: TRBV5-1; DNA: TGCGCCAGCAGCTTGGGTGGCACAGGTTTCACCTACAATGAGCAGTTCTTC; CDR3: CASSLGGTGFTYNEQFF
size: .; D: .; J: TRBJ1-4; V: TRBV2; DNA: TGTGCCAGCAATCGGGGGACTCATATTGCAACTAATGAAAAACTGTTTTTT; CDR3: CASNRGTHIATNEKLFF
size: .; D: .; J: TRBJ1-2; V: TRBV11-3; DNA: TGTGCCAGCAGCATCGGGACTCGCTATGGCTACACCTTC; CDR3: CASSIGTRYGYTF
size: .; D: TRBD2; J: TRBJ2-1; V: TRBV4-2; DNA: TGTGCCAGCAGTAGGGGCGGGAGTGAAGGCAATGAGCAGTTCTTC; CDR3: CASSRGGSEGNEQFF
size: .; D: .; J: TRBJ1-5; V: TRBV7-2; DNA: TGTGCCAGCAGCTTAGGCACAGAGCAGCCCCAGCATTTT; CDR3: CASSLGTEQPQHF
size: .; D: .; J: TRBJ2-7; V: TRBV13; DNA: TGTGCCAGCAGCTTATCGAAGCACGAGCAGTACTTC; CDR3: CASSLSKHEQYF
size: .; D: TRBD1; J: TRBJ1-5; V: TRBV19; DNA: TGTGCCAGTAGTAAAGGGTCCGGGACAGGAGTCGGCAATCAGCCCCAGCATTTT; CDR3: CASSKGSGTGVGNQPQHF
size: .; D: .; J: TRBJ2-5; V: TRBV6-1; DNA: TGTGCCAGCAGTGAAAGTTTAGTGGCGGGAGTAAGGGGGAGCCAGTACTTC; CDR3: CASSESLVAGVRGSQYF
size: .; D: TRBD2; J: TRBJ2-3; V: TRBV7-2; DNA: TGTGCCAGCAGCTTAGGTCTAGCGGGAGGCACAGATACGCAGTATTTT; CDR3: CASSLGLAGGTDTQYF
size: .; D: .; J: TRBJ2-1; V: TRBV27; DNA: TGTGCCAGCAGTTTTCTAGACAATGAGCAGTTCTTC; CDR3: CASSFLDNEQFF
size: .; D: TRBD2; J: TRBJ2-1; V: TRBV2; DNA: TGTGCCAGCACGGCGACTAGCGGCTTCTACAATGAGCAGTTCTTC; CDR3: CASTATSGFYNEQFF
size: few; D: .; J: TRBJ2-6; V: TRBV19; DNA: TGTGCCAGTAGTCACCAATCAGTATCTGGGGCCAACGTCCTGACTTTC; CDR3: CASSHQSVSGANVLTF